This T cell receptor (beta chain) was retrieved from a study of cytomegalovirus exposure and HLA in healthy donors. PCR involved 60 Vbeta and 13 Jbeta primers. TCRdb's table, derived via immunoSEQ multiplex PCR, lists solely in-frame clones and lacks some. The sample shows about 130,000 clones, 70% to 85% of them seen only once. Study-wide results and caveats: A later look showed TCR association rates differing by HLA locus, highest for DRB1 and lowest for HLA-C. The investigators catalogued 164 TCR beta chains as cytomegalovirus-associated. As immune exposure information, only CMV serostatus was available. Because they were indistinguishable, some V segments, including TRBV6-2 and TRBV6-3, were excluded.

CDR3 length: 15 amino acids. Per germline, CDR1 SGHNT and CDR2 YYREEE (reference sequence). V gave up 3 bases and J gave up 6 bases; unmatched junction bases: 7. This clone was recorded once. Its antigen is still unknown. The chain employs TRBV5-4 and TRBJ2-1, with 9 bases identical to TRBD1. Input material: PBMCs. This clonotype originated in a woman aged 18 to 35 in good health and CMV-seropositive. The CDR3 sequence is CASSWKGTGFNEQFF. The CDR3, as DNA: TGTGCCAGCAGCTGGAAAGGGACAGGGTTCAATGAGCAGTTCTTC.